The sequence of this T cell receptor (beta chain) was determined in a study of circulating and synovial CD4+ cells in juvenile arthritis. Study-level results: Compared with bulk blood, circulating pathogenic-like lymphocytes shared substantially more CDR3 sequences with synovial T cells.

Trimming took 8 bases from V and 2 from J, leaving 12 bases between them. Germline lookup yields CDR1 SNHLY and CDR2 FYNNEI. The CDR3 has 14 amino acids. The table came from immunoSEQ multiplex PCR; TCRdb's copy has only in-frame clones and leaves some out. The top ten hold approximately 0.19% of the sample, which has about 34,000 clones, nearly 97% seen once. Comments on this clone: Antigen unknown.

Source material: CD4+ T cells from blood. The TCR originated in a human donor with juvenile idiopathic arthritis. V and J are TRBV2 and TRBJ2-2; D gene ambiguous. Here the CDR3 DNA reads TGTGCCAGCGCCGAAACTACAAACACCGGGGAGCTGTTTTTT. Amino acids: CASAETTNTGELFF.